This TCR beta chain derives from a study of technical replicates of blood from a few donors. Repertoires were generated with immunoSEQ multiplex PCR, while TCRdb's copy carries only in-frame clones and drops some. The profile covers approximately 100,000 clones, with approximately 96% appearing a single time and approximately 0.2% taken by the ten largest. Germline V gene lookup returns CDR1 LNHDA and CDR2 SQIVND (reference sequence). J was trimmed by 6 bases and V by 0 bases; bases with no gene match: 8. This CDR3 comprises 17 residues. Sequencing was done on a sample of T cells isolated from PBMCs. The genes are TRBV19 and TRBJ2-1; TRBD2 matches at 10 bases. The origin of this receptor is a human donor in good health. The CDR3 region has the DNA TGTGCCAGTAGTATAGATTTTAGGGCTAGCGGGAGCAATGAGCAGTTCTTC. Its protein is CASSIDFRASGSNEQFF.